The present entry profiles one T cell receptor beta chain with its context. This clone was observed a handful of times. Its antigen remains undetermined. Base-call qualities are not available, and no considerably larger clone is one nucleotide away. Collaborating institutions collected whole blood in K2EDTA tubes following their own protocols. For TCRbeta analysis, collaborator samples were shipped as frozen whole blood, as isolated PBMCs, or as DNA extracted from either sample type. TCRbeta CDR3 regions were amplified from genomic DNA using the immunoSEQ Assay, a bias-controlled multiplex PCR. As for how the authors treated the data: Nucleated cell counts per sample were estimated from amplification of reference gene primers within the assay. To quantify the absolute abundance of each unique TCRbeta CDR3 rearrangement, sequence reads were collapsed and filtered. For each sample, productive Simpson clonality was calculated as the square root of Simpson's diversity index over productive rearrangements. In TCRdb, the immuneACCESS table is reduced to in-frame sequences with V and J assigned. These tables do not hold every clone; where another copy was compared, an unresolved V gene accounts for under half, and the others remain unexplained. V, J and clone size are taken as reported in that table, and D and trimming were inferred from the DNA itself. The sample records under 130,000 clones, 84% of which are singletons. About 12% of the sample is taken by the ten largest.

This specimen belongs to a study of blood T cell repertoires in COVID-19 (TCRdb year 2020). About the investigation overall: Collaborator samples came from the United States, Italy and Spain and covered acute and convalescent phases of COVID-19. The material from the prospective study consisted of cDNA or gDNA derived from T cells, B-cell-depleted T cells, or PBMCs. Subjects who had been exposed to COVID-19, were actively infected with it, or had recovered from it provided the deeply sampled blood TCRbeta repertoires that made up the dataset. A freely available public database, intended as a resource for researchers studying the immune response to SARS-CoV-2, is where the repertoires were released. Samples were obtained from the ongoing ImmuneRACE study (first 160 participants) and from over 1,000 subjects provided by 6 global collaborators. Sample metadata almost always included a de-identified subject ID, COVID-19 status, age in years and sex. Where HLA class I and class II types were available, the types were taken from metadata supplied by the sample provider, not from assay-based typing.

The research as a whole found: The amount of clinical and demographic metadata varied by source and participant and was provided uncurated.

The source of this sequence is a human donor in a cohort sampled during active COVID-19. Sequenced sample: peripheral blood.

The CDR3 in this case is CASSPGTSGGRTDTQYF. At the DNA level, the sequence is TGTGCCAGCAGTCCCGGGACTAGCGGGGGGAGGACAGATACGCAGTATTTT. The chain joins TRBV6-6 to TRBJ2-3; 15 middle bases align to TRBD2. Via the germline V gene (reference sequence), CDR1 is MNHNY and CDR2 SVGAGI. Ends trimmed: V by 5 bases, J by 3 bases; bases unmatched to a gene: 6. Including cysteine and phenylalanine, the CDR3 has 17 amino acids. Left in the record is the CDR3 DNA by itself, 51 bases read in frame from the first base.